Listed below are T cell receptor beta chains from one sample, sequenced in a study of blood T cells in healthy people across ages. TCRdb re-called the 5' RACE reads with MiXCR, one entry per CDR3 protein. The sample includes around 870,000 distinct CDR3 sequences, less than 35% of them seen just once. Specimen: blood. The receptors originated from a woman older than 75 in good health. CDR3s include the opening cysteine and the closing phenylalanine or tryptophan. A D gene is named only where the DNA matches it firmly. The size field is filled for only some rows; it gives once, few, many or a size class.

cdr3_aa	cdr3_nt	d_call	cdr3_length	v_call	j_call	clone_size
CASSEEGPRAGEQFF	TGTGCCAGCAGTGAAGAGGGGCCCAGGGCGGGCGAGCAGTTCTTC	NA	15	TRBV6-1	TRBJ2-1	NA
CASSGQIQTSDETQYF	TGTGCCAGCAGCGGACAGATACAGACTAGCGATGAGACCCAGTACTTC	TRBD2	16	TRBV11-2	TRBJ2-5	many
CSARRAGGTDNEQFF	TGCAGTGCTAGAAGAGCGGGGGGGACGGACAATGAGCAGTTCTTC	TRBD2	15	TRBV20-1	TRBJ2-1	many
CASSFDMSSNQPQHF	TGTGCCAGCAGTTTCGACATGTCGAGCAATCAGCCCCAGCATTTT	NA	15	TRBV28	TRBJ1-5	NA
CSARVDTSTDTQYF	TGCAGTGCTAGAGTGGACACGAGCACAGATACGCAGTATTTT	NA	14	TRBV20-1	TRBJ2-3	many
CSVELGVETQYF	TGCAGCGTTGAATTAGGGGTAGAGACCCAGTACTTC	NA	12	TRBV29-1	TRBJ2-5	NA
CASSFPQGGYTF	TGTGCCAGCAGCTTTCCCCAGGGGGGCTACACCTTC	NA	12	TRBV7-2	TRBJ1-2	few
CATSRDLGGATDTQYF	TGTGCCACCAGCAGAGATCTAGGGGGCGCGACAGATACGCAGTATTTT	TRBD1	16	TRBV15	TRBJ2-3	NA
CASNEGNTGELFF	TGTGCCAGCAATGAGGGGAACACCGGGGAGCTGTTTTTT	NA	13	TRBV28	TRBJ2-2	NA
CASRETLAGGSSTDTQYF	TGTGCCAGCAGAGAAACCCTAGCGGGGGGGTCTAGCACAGATACGCAGTATTTT	TRBD2	18	TRBV6-1	TRBJ2-3	few
CASSLTGSYSEQFF	TGTGCCAGCAGCCTGACAGGGTCCTACAGTGAGCAGTTCTTC	TRBD1	14	TRBV3-1	TRBJ2-1	once
CASSLGTSGGWAGELFF	TGCGCCAGCAGCCTCGGGACTAGCGGGGGGTGGGCCGGGGAGCTGTTTTTT	TRBD2	17	TRBV4-3	TRBJ2-2	NA
CASSRLLAGDTDTQYF	TGTGCCAGCAGCCGGTTACTAGCGGGAGACACAGATACGCAGTATTTT	TRBD2	16	TRBV5-5	TRBJ2-3	few
CASTLVGYGYTF	TGTGCCAGCACTCTGGTTGGGTATGGCTACACCTTC	NA	12	TRBV12-3/TRBV12-4	TRBJ1-2	many
CATSFGTTSFTGELFF	TGTGCCACCAGTTTCGGAACCACCTCTTTCACCGGGGAGCTGTTTTTT	NA	16	TRBV24-1	TRBJ2-2	NA
CASSLGRGVNTEAFF	TGCGCCAGCAGCTTGGGCAGGGGAGTGAACACTGAAGCTTTCTTT	NA	15	TRBV5-1	TRBJ1-1	NA
CASSLERGGSDTQYF	TGTGCCAGCAGCTTAGAGCGGGGGGGGTCAGATACGCAGTATTTT	TRBD2	15	TRBV5-4	TRBJ2-3	NA
CASSTDRAGANVLTF	TGCGCCAGCAGCACGGACAGGGCCGGGGCCAACGTCCTGACTTTC	TRBD1	15	TRBV5-1	TRBJ2-6	many
CASRVDGASYEQYF	TGTGCCAGCAGGGTGGATGGGGCCTCCTACGAGCAGTACTTC	NA	14	TRBV7-9	TRBJ2-7	NA
CASSYLAGYTDTQYF	TGTGCCAGCAGTTACCTTGCGGGTTACACAGATACGCAGTATTTT	NA	15	TRBV6-5	TRBJ2-3	NA
CASSHRTPSSQNEKLFF	TGTGCCAGCAGTCACCGGACTCCATCCAGCCAGAACGAAAAACTGTTTTTT	NA	17	TRBV6-5	TRBJ1-4	few
CASGPTIPGGKLFF	TGTGCCAGCGGGCCGACTATCCCGGGGGGAAAACTGTTTTTT	NA	14	TRBV11-2	TRBJ1-4	NA
CANRRTVMETQYF	TGTGCCAACAGAAGGACAGTAATGGAGACCCAGTACTTC	NA	13	TRBV6-2/TRBV6-3	TRBJ2-5	NA
CASSLVGTSTYEQYF	TGCGCCAGCAGCCTGGTCGGGACGTCGACCTACGAGCAGTACTTC	NA	15	TRBV5-1	TRBJ2-7	NA
CASSLENNNSPLHF	TGTGCCAGCAGCTTAGAGAATAATAATTCACCCCTCCACTTT	NA	14	TRBV7-9	TRBJ1-6	NA
CSQERGGRETQYF	TGCAGTCAGGAGCGGGGGGGCCGAGAGACCCAGTACTTC	TRBD2	13	TRBV20-1	TRBJ2-5	many
CASSVGTANTEAFF	TGTGCCAGCAGCGTCGGGACGGCGAACACTGAAGCTTTCTTT	NA	14	TRBV7-2	TRBJ1-1	many
CASTNQGGKLFF	TGTGCCAGCACTAACCAAGGCGGAAAACTGTTTTTT	NA	12	TRBV6-5	TRBJ1-4	many
CASSLADSYGYTF	TGTGCCAGCAGCTTAGCCGATTCTTATGGCTACACCTTC	NA	13	TRBV13	TRBJ1-2	NA
CSAGGGRLNEQFF	TGCAGTGCTGGGGGGGGCAGGTTAAATGAGCAGTTCTTC	NA	13	TRBV20-1	TRBJ2-1	many
CASSVDIGRKQFF	TGTGCCAGCAGCGTAGATATAGGGAGGAAACAGTTCTTC	NA	13	TRBV9	TRBJ2-1	many
CAWKRGPHYGGREQYF	TGTGCCTGGAAACGGGGGCCCCACTACGGGGGACGCGAGCAGTACTTC	NA	16	TRBV30	TRBJ2-7	once
CASSLADGRSGGLSTDTQYF	TGTGCCAGCAGCTTAGCGGACGGGCGTAGCGGGGGCCTTAGCACAGATACGCAGTATTTT	TRBD2	20	TRBV7-9	TRBJ2-3	few